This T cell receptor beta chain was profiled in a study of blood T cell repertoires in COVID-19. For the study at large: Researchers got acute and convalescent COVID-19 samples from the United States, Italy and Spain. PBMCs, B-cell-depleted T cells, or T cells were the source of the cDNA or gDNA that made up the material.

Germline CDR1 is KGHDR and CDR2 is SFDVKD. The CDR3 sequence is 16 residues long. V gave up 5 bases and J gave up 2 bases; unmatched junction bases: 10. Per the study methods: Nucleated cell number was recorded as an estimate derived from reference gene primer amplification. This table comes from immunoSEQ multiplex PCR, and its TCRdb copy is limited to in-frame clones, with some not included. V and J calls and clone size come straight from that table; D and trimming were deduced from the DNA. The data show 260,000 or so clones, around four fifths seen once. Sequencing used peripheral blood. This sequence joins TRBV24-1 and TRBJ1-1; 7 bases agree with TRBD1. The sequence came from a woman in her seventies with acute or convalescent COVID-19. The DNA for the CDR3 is TGTGCCACCAGTGGTTCCCGGGACAGCCCCAACACTGAAGCTTTCTTT. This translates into CATSGSRDSPNTEAFF.